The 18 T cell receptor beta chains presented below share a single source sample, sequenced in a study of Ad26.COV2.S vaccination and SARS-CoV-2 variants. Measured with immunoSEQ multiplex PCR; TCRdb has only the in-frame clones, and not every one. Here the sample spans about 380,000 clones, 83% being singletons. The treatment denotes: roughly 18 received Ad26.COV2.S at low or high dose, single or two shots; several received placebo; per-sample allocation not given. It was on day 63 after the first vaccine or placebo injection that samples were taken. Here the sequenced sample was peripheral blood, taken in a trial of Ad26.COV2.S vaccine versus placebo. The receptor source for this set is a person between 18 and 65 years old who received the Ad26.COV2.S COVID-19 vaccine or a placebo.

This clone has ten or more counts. CDR3 residues: CATARGAENYGYTF. The CDR3 bases are TGTGCCACCGCGCGGGGGGCAGAGAACTATGGCTACACCTTC. This sequence joins TRBV3-1 (or the pseudogene TRBV3-2) and TRBJ1-2; D might be TRBD1 (6 bases). Per germline, CDR1 LGHDT and CDR2 YNNKEL (reference sequence). The CDR3 is 14 residues long. The V end lost 10 bases, the J end lost 2 bases, and 17 bases lay between the germline ends.

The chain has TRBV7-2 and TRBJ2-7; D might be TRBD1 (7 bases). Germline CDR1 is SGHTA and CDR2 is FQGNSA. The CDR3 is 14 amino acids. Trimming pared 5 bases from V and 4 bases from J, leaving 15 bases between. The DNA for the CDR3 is TGTGCCAGCAGCGTTTTACAGGGGAGGTACGAGCAGTACTTC. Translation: CASSVLQGRYEQYF.

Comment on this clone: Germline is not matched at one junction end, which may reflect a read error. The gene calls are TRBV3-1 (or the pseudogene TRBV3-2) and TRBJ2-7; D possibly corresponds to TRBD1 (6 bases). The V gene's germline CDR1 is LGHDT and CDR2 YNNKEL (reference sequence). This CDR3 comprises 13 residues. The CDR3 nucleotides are TGTGCCAGCAGCCAAGAACCCCAGGGGATTAGGTTCTTC. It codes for CASSQEPQGIRFF.

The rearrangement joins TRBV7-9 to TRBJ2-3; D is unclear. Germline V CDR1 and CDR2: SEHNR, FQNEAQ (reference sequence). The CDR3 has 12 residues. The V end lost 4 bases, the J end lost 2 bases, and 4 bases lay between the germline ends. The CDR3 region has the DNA TGTGCCAGCAGCTATTACACAGATACGCAGTATTTT. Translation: CASSYYTDTQYF.

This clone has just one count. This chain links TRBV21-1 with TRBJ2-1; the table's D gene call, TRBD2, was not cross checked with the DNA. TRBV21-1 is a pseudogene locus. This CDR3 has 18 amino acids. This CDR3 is CASSPYTLGDWENNEQFF. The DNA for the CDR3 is TGTGCCAGCAGCCCATATACGTTGGGGGACTGGGAGAACAATGAGCAGTTCTTC.

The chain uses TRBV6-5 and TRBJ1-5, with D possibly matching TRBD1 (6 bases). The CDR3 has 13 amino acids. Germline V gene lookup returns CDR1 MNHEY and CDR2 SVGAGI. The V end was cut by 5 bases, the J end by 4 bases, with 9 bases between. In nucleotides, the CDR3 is TGTGCCAGCAGTCTTACAGGGAATCAGCCCCAGCATTTT. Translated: CASSLTGNQPQHF.

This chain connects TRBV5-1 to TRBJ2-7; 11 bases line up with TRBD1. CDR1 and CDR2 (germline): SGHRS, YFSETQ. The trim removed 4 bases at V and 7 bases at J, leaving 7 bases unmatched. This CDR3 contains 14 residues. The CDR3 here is CASSARDRGNEQYF. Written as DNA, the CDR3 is TGCGCCAGCAGCGCCCGGGACAGGGGGAATGAGCAGTACTTC.

As DNA, the CDR3 is TGTGCCATTGGGCCTAGCGGGAGCTCCTACAATGAGCAGTTCTTC. Its protein is CAIGPSGSSYNEQFF. The chain recombines TRBV10-3 with TRBJ2-1; 10 nucleotides agree with TRBD2. Germline values: CDR1 ENHRY, CDR2 SYGVKD. CDR3 size: 15 residues. The V and J ends lost 9 bases and 0 bases, in that order; junction bases with no gene match: 5.

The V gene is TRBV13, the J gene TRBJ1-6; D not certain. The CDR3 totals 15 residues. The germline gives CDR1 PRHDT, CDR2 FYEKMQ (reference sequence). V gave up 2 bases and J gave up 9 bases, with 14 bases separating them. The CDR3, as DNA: TGTGCCAGCAGCTTAAGCGGGATCGTGGCTTCACCCCTCCACTTT. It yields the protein CASSLSGIVASPLHF.

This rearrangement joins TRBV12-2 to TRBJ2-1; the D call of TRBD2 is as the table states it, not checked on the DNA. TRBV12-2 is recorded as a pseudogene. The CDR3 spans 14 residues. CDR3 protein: CASPFHPHLDEQFF. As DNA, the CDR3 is TGTGCAAGTCCCTTCCACCCCCACTTAGATGAGCAGTTCTTC.

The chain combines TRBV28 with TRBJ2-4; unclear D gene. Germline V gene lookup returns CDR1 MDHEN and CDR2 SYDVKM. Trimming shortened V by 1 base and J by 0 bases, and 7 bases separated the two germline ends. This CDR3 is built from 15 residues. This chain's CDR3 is CASSLSTLAKNIQYF. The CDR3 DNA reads TGTGCCAGCAGTTTATCTACACTAGCCAAAAACATTCAGTACTTC.

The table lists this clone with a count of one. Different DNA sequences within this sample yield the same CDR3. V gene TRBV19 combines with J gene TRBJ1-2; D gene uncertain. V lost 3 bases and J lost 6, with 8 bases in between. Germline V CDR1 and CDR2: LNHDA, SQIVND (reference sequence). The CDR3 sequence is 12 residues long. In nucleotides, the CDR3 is TGTGCCAGTAGTATCGGAGGGAATGGCTACACCTTC. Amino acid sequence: CASSIGGNGYTF.

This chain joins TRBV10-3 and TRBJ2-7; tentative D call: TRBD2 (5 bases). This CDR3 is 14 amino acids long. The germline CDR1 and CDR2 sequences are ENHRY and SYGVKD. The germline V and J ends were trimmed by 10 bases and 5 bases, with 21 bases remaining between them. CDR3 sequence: CATNPGSTGNEQYF. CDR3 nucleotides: TGTGCCACCAACCCAGGATCAACGGGAAACGAGCAGTACTTC.

In nucleotides, the CDR3 is TGTGCCAGCAGCTTCGGGGGGACAAGCACTGAAGCTTTCTTT. As protein: CASSFGGTSTEAFF. V usage is TRBV7-2 and J usage is TRBJ1-1; tentatively, D is TRBD1 (6 bases). Germline V gene sequence: CDR1 SGHTA, CDR2 FQGNSA. The CDR3 is 14 amino acids. V lost 3 bases and J lost 4, with 12 bases in between.

CDR3 nucleotides: TGTGCCAGCAGTCTAGCGGGAGAACCCACCGGGGAGCTGTTTTTT. This gives the protein CASSLAGEPTGELFF. The chain uses TRBV6-5 and TRBJ2-2; 10 nucleotides align to TRBD2. Looked up from germline, CDR1 is MNHEY and CDR2 is SVGAGI. The ends lost 5 bases at V and 4 bases at J; junction bases unmatched: 4. CDR3 length: 15 residues.

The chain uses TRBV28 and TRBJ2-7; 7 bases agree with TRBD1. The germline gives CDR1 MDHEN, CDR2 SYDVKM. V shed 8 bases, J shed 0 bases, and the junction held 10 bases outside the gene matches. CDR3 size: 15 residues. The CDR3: CASLQGGQSSYEQYF. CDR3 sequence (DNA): TGTGCCAGCCTCCAAGGGGGACAGAGCTCCTACGAGCAGTACTTC. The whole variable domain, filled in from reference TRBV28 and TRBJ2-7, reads DVKVTQSSRYLVKRTGEKVFLECVQDMDHENMFWYRQDPGLGLRLIYFSYDVKMKEKGDIPEGYSVSREKKERFSLILESASTNQTSMYLCASLQGGQSSYEQYFGPGTRLTVT.

This CDR3 reads CAGRTSSYNSPLHF. CDR3 DNA sequence: TGTGCCGGCCGAACGAGCTCCTATAATTCACCCCTCCACTTT. The rearrangement joins TRBV13 to TRBJ1-6; no firm D call. V was shortened by 11 bases and J by 0 bases, with 11 bases between the two germline ends. This CDR3 is 14 amino acids long. Per germline, CDR1 PRHDT and CDR2 FYEKMQ (reference sequence).

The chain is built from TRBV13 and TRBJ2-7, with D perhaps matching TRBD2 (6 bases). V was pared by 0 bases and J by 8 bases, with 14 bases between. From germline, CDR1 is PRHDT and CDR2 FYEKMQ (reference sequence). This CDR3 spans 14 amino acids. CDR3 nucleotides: TGTGCCAGCAGCTTAGGCCTCCTAGCGAACAAGCAGTACTTC. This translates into CASSLGLLANKQYF.